The 2 T cell receptor beta chains presented below share a single source sample, sequenced in a study of T-cell memory formation after mild COVID-19. TCRdb recomputed calls from the 5' RACE reads with MiXCR, one row per CDR3 protein. The data contain under 150,000 distinct CDR3 sequences, 22% of them seen just once; the ten biggest clones take up 40% to 50%. What was sequenced was PBMCs or a T cell subset sorted from them (not recorded which). These receptors all come from a man aged 18 to 35 who had mild COVID-19 (a few samples of this study predate the infection). Cell type and time point are not known.

The chain is built from TRBV7-9 and TRBJ1-1; 9 nucleotides align to TRBD1. The CDR3 spans 13 residues. Germline V gene lookup returns CDR1 SEHNR and CDR2 FQNEAQ (reference sequence). V lost 5 bases, J lost 11 bases, and 9 bases stayed unmatched. Written as DNA, the CDR3 is TGTGCCAGCAGCCCTCCCGGGACAGGGCAGGCTTTCTTT. Protein sequence: CASSPPGTGQAFF.

CDR3 sequence reads: CASQAYGEFTEAFF. CDR3 bases: TGTGCCAGCCAAGCTTACGGGGAATTCACTGAAGCTTTCTTT. The chain joins TRBV13 to TRBJ1-1, with D unresolved. Germline assignment: CDR1 PRHDT and CDR2 FYEKMQ (reference sequence). The CDR3 covers 14 residues. Trimming took 8 bases from V and 4 from J, leaving 17 bases between them.